This TCR beta chain was found in a study of blood T cell repertoires in COVID-19. Using immunoSEQ multiplex PCR, the repertoire was profiled, and TCRdb retains in-frame clones only, with some absent. The table lists about 140,000 clones, less than 80% of them singletons, with 3.5% to 4.5% in the top ten. Germline V gives CDR1 LGHDT, CDR2 YNNKEL (reference sequence). The CDR3 is 14 amino acids. Trimming cost V 4 bases and J 1 base; bases outside gene matches: 3. The genes are TRBV3-1 (or the pseudogene TRBV3-2) and TRBJ1-2; 7 positions agree with TRBD1. The sample consisted of peripheral blood. This clonotype was sampled from a man aged 60-69 years with acute or convalescent COVID-19. CDR3 loop: CASSRRDSNYGYTF. As DNA, the CDR3 is TGTGCCAGCAGCCGAAGGGACAGTAACTATGGCTACACCTTC.